Each of the 32 T cell receptor beta chains below was sequenced from the same sample in a study of blood T cell repertoires in COVID-19. Assay: immunoSEQ multiplex PCR; the TCRdb copy retains only in-frame clones and omits some. The data contain 250,000 to 350,000 clones, roughly nine tenths of them seen just once; the ten biggest clones take up about 2.2%. The sequenced sample consisted of peripheral blood. The receptor set was obtained from a woman aged 45-65 years who had recovered from COVID-19.

The chain uses TRBV7-6 and TRBJ2-3, with a weak D call TRBD1 (6 bases). Germline-derived CDR1 and CDR2 are SGHVS and FNYEAQ. Trimming removed 6 bases from V and 0 bases from J, with 16 bases in between. This CDR3 is 16 amino acids long. The CDR3 DNA sequence: TGTGCCAGCAGTCTTTCCAGGGGTGGGAGCACAGATACGCAGTATTTT. It specifies CASSLSRGGSTDTQYF.

This chain joins TRBV6-5 and TRBJ1-4; TRBD1 matches 9 bases. CDR1 is MNHEY and CDR2 is SVGAGI in the germline V gene. The CDR3 spans 13 residues. The V gene end was trimmed by 0 bases and the J gene end by 10 bases; junction bases not matched to a gene: 0. The CDR3 nucleotides read TGTGCCAGCAGTTACTCGACAGGGGGAAAACTGTTTTTT. This gives the protein CASSYSTGGKLFF.

J is TRBJ1-4 and V is TRBV11-3; 9 nucleotides align to TRBD1. V lost 8 bases, J lost 8 bases, and 15 bases stayed unmatched. From germline, CDR1 is SGHNT and CDR2 YENEEA. CDR3 length: 16 amino acids. CDR3 sequence reads: CASEIRDRAREEKLFF. The CDR3 bases are TGTGCCAGCGAAATCCGGGACAGGGCTCGGGAGGAAAAACTGTTTTTT.

The rearrangement joins TRBV6-4 to TRBJ2-3; 10 nucleotides line up with TRBD2. CDR3 length: 15 amino acids. Germline V gene sequence: CDR1 MRHNA, CDR2 SNTAGT. The J segment lost 7 bases and the V segment lost 4 bases, leaving 8 bases of the junction unmatched. In nucleotides, the CDR3 is TGTGCCAGCAGTGCCCTAGCGGGAGCGGGAAATACGCAGTATTTT. This translates into CASSALAGAGNTQYF.

The genes are TRBV27 and TRBJ2-1, with TRBD1 matching over 7 bases. Germline loops: CDR1 MNHEY, CDR2 SMNVEV (reference sequence). This CDR3 contains 13 residues. V gave up 7 bases and J gave up 4 bases; unmatched junction bases: 4. CDR3 DNA: TGTGCCAGCAAAACAGGGGTATACAATGAGCAGTTCTTC. Translated, it gives CASKTGVYNEQFF.

CDR3 in amino acids: CASSSRPGLAGGRGTDTQYF. For the CDR3, the DNA is TGTGCCAGCAGCTCACGACCGGGACTAGCGGGAGGACGGGGCACAGATACGCAGTATTTT. The chain uses TRBV7-3 and TRBJ2-3; 15 bases are shared with TRBD2. The junction had 12 bases not matched to a gene; V was cut back by 4 bases and J by 1 base. The CDR3 length is 20 residues. CDR1 and CDR2 (germline): SGHTA, FQGTGA.

This clone was recorded a few times. The chain uses TRBV4-3 and TRBJ1-2, with 8 bases fitting TRBD1. CDR3 size: 14 residues. V lost 2 bases and J lost 2; bases outside the gene matches: 1. Germline V lookup: CDR1 LGHNA, CDR2 YSLEER. The CDR3 sequence: CASSQRQGNYGYTF. The CDR3 coding sequence is TGCGCCAGCAGCCAACGACAGGGGAACTATGGCTACACCTTC.

The V and J genes are TRBV14 and TRBJ2-3, with D possibly TRBD1 on 5 matching bases. Trimming took 3 bases from V and 2 from J, leaving 12 bases between them. CDR3 size: 15 residues. Germline CDR1 SGHDN, CDR2 FVKESK. In DNA form, the CDR3 reads TGTGCCAGCAGCCATTGGACACCAAACACAGATACGCAGTATTTT. Amino acid sequence: CASSHWTPNTDTQYF.

This chain links TRBV7-2 with TRBJ2-7, with D tentatively TRBD1 (5 bases). Germline lookup yields CDR1 SGHTA and CDR2 FQGNSA. V lost 1 base, J lost 3 bases, and 10 bases lay in between. The CDR3 consists of 14 residues. In DNA form, the CDR3 reads TGTGCCAGCAGCTTAGACAGGTGGCTCTACGAGCAGTACTTC. It translates to CASSLDRWLYEQYF.

V and J are TRBV6-5 and TRBJ1-1, with 10 nucleotides matching TRBD1. CDR1 MNHEY and CDR2 SVGAGI come from the germline V gene. This CDR3 has 14 residues. The V gene end was trimmed by 2 bases and the J gene end by 5 bases; junction bases not matched to a gene: 2. CDR3 loop: CASSYDRGRTEAFF. Written as DNA, the CDR3 is TGTGCCAGCAGTTACGACAGGGGGCGGACTGAAGCTTTCTTT.

This clone appeared once. The V gene is TRBV7-9, the J gene TRBJ1-1; D perhaps matches TRBD1 (5 bases). Germline V gene sequence: CDR1 SEHNR, CDR2 FQNEAQ (reference sequence). V was pared by 0 bases and J by 4 bases, with 6 bases between. CDR3 length: 13 residues. This chain's CDR3 is CASSLAGATEAFF. In DNA, the CDR3 is TGTGCCAGCAGCTTAGCAGGGGCCACTGAAGCTTTCTTT.

The chain links TRBV9 to TRBJ1-4, with D possibly being TRBD1 (6 bases). With 3 bases removed from V and 5 bases from J, the gap between germline ends came to 14 bases. CDR1 is SGDLS and CDR2 is YYNGEE in the germline V gene. The CDR3 runs to 15 residues. CDR3: CASSELTGYNEKLFF. The CDR3 DNA is TGTGCCAGCAGCGAATTAACAGGGTACAATGAAAAACTGTTTTTT.

This sequence joins TRBV5-6 and TRBJ2-7; 7 bases align to TRBD1. CDR3 length: 15 amino acids. Germline V CDR1 and CDR2: SGHDT, YYEEEE. J was trimmed by 3 bases and V by 4 bases; bases with no gene match: 10. Here the CDR3 reads CASSHGTVAHYEQYF. The CDR3 region has the DNA TGTGCCAGCAGCCACGGGACAGTAGCCCACTACGAGCAGTACTTC.

The chain uses TRBV7-2 and TRBJ1-5; weak D call: TRBD1 (6 bases). This CDR3 is built from 17 residues. Deletions cut 3 bases from V and 7 bases from J, with 22 bases between. Germline CDR1 and CDR2: SGHTA and FQGNSA. CDR3 coding DNA: TGTGCCAGCAGCTTTATAGCTGGGGGCGTGTTGGCCCAGCCCCAGCATTTT. This codes for CASSFIAGGVLAQPQHF.

The chain couples TRBV19 to TRBJ2-1; 8 bases align to TRBD1. Unmatched junction bases numbered 10, after V lost 6 bases and J lost 0 bases. CDR3 length: 17 residues. Looked up from germline, CDR1 is LNHDA and CDR2 is SQIVND (reference sequence). CDR3 amino acids: CASRKGTGQYSYNEQFF. For the CDR3, the DNA is TGTGCCAGTAGGAAAGGGACAGGTCAATACTCCTACAATGAGCAGTTCTTC.

The chain joins TRBV7-9 to TRBJ1-1, with a tentative D call TRBD1 (6 bases). Trimming pared 5 bases from V and 2 bases from J, leaving 18 bases between. The CDR3 runs 16 residues. Per germline, CDR1 SEHNR and CDR2 FQNEAQ (reference sequence). CDR3 loop: CASSHPTGPSNTEAFF. Written as DNA, the CDR3 is TGTGCCAGCAGCCACCCGACAGGCCCATCCAACACTGAAGCTTTCTTT.

This chain uses TRBV10-3 with TRBJ2-2; D is unclear. This CDR3 region has 13 residues. V was cut by 4 bases and J by 4 bases, with 7 bases left in between. The V gene's germline CDR1 is ENHRY and CDR2 SYGVKD. The CDR3 DNA follows: TGTGCCATCAGTGCCTCCCTCACCGGGGAGCTGTTTTTT. This gives the protein CAISASLTGELFF.

The chain is built from TRBV27 and TRBJ2-2, with D perhaps matching TRBD1 (5 bases). CDR1 MNHEY and CDR2 SMNVEV come from the germline V gene (reference sequence). Trimming shortened V by 1 base and J by 6 bases, and 12 bases separated the two germline ends. This CDR3 contains 15 residues. CDR3 nucleotides: TGTGCCAGCAGTTTATTGCAGGGTAGAGCCGGGGAGCTGTTTTTT. Translated: CASSLLQGRAGELFF.

The rearrangement joins TRBV6-5 to TRBJ1-3; TRBD1 is a possible D gene (5 bases). V was shortened by 2 bases and J by 3 bases, with 14 bases between the two germline ends. In germline, CDR1 is MNHEY, CDR2 SVGAGI. The CDR3 spans 16 residues. The CDR3 here is CASSYPSAGIGNTIYF. CDR3 DNA: TGTGCCAGCAGTTACCCCTCAGCAGGGATTGGAAACACCATATATTTT.

This clone was seen a single time. The V gene is TRBV9, the J gene TRBJ2-3; D might be TRBD2 (6 bases). The CDR3 sequence is 14 residues long. Germline loops: CDR1 SGDLS, CDR2 YYNGEE. The germline V and J ends were trimmed by 2 bases and 7 bases, with 14 bases remaining between them. The CDR3 here is CASSVWDRDYTQYF. Written as DNA, the CDR3 is TGTGCCAGCAGCGTTTGGGACCGGGACTATACGCAGTATTTT.

This clone came up a few times. The same CDR3 can be traced to other DNA sequences in this sample. The rearrangement links TRBV6-5 to TRBJ2-7; weak D call: TRBD1 (5 bases). The V end was cut by 0 bases, the J end by 0 bases, with 9 bases between. The germline CDR1 and CDR2 sequences are MNHEY and SVGAGI. CDR3 length: 15 amino acids. This CDR3 is CASSYSGDSSYEQYF. The CDR3 nucleotides read TGTGCCAGCAGTTACTCGGGTGACAGCTCCTACGAGCAGTACTTC.

The V call is TRBV9, the J call TRBJ2-3, with D possibly TRBD1 on 6 matching bases. The CDR3 is made up of 17 amino acids. Germline CDR1 SGDLS, CDR2 YYNGEE. V was cut by 0 bases and J by 4 bases, with 18 bases left in between. CDR3 residues: CASSVVSGDHLADTQYF. The DNA of the CDR3 is TGTGCCAGCAGCGTAGTTTCAGGGGACCACCTGGCAGATACGCAGTATTTT.

The chain couples TRBV5-4 to TRBJ2-5; no definite D call. The V end lost 2 bases, the J end lost 5 bases, and 13 bases lay between the germline ends. Germline CDR1 and CDR2: SGHNT and YYREEE (reference sequence). The CDR3 is 14 residues long. CDR3 nucleotides: TGTGCCAGCAGCTTTCTATCCCAACTGGAGACCCAGTACTTC. Encoded protein: CASSFLSQLETQYF.

V and J are TRBV6-2 or TRBV6-3 and TRBJ1-5; the D is unclear. The CDR3 is made up of 14 amino acids. Trimming removed 0 bases at V and 5 bases at J, with 8 bases between. Germline CDR1 and CDR2: MNHEY and SVGEGT. The CDR3 spells CASSYSFIDQPQHF. The CDR3 region has the DNA TGTGCCAGCAGTTACTCGTTTATCGATCAGCCCCAGCATTTT.

Only a few counts were recorded for this clone. The chain joins TRBV29-1 to TRBJ2-1, with a possible D match to TRBD1 (5 bases). The CDR3 loop spans 14 amino acids. Germline-derived CDR1 and CDR2 are SQVTM and ANQGSEA. Trimming stripped 6 bases from V and 8 bases from J, with 20 bases between. The CDR3 region has the DNA TGCAGCGTCACCTTGGGGCAGGGTGGCGATGAGCAGTTCTTC. It encodes CSVTLGQGGDEQFF.

This chain joins TRBV6-5 and TRBJ2-1, with a possible D match to TRBD1 (6 bases). CDR3 length: 12 residues. Per the germline V gene, CDR1 is MNHEY and CDR2 is SVGAGI. The V gene lost 6 bases and the J gene lost 9 bases, with 12 bases spanning the gap. CDR3 sequence: CASRNRVGEQFF. The CDR3 coding sequence is TGTGCCAGCAGAAACAGGGTAGGTGAGCAGTTCTTC.

The V call is TRBV7-2, the J call TRBJ2-7; D unresolved. CDR3 length equals 12 residues. The germline V and J ends were trimmed by 5 bases and 0 bases, with 5 bases remaining between them. CDR1 is SGHTA, CDR2 FQGNSA, per germline. The CDR3, as DNA: TGTGCCAGCAGCGGGCCCTCCTACGAGCAGTACTTC. Amino acid sequence: CASSGPSYEQYF. Together with reference TRBV7-2 and TRBJ2-7, the CDR3 gives the full variable domain: GAGVSQSPSNKVTEKGKDVELRCDPISGHTALYWYRQSLGQGLEFLIYFQGNSAPDKSGLPSDRFSAERTGGSVSTLTIQRTQQEDSAVYLCASSGPSYEQYFGPGTRLTVT.

This chain joins TRBV7-2 and TRBJ1-1; D gene unclear. V lost 2 bases and J lost 5, with 12 bases in between. This CDR3 comprises 14 residues. CDR1 is SGHTA and CDR2 is FQGNSA in the germline V gene. As DNA, the CDR3 is TGTGCCAGCAGCTTAAGAGGAAGTCTAACTGAAGCTTTCTTT. This sequence encodes CASSLRGSLTEAFF.

This rearrangement joins TRBV4-2 to TRBJ2-7; 9 bases match TRBD2. The CDR3 extends over 15 amino acids. V lost 1 base, J lost 6 bases, and 7 bases stayed unmatched. Germline CDR1 is LGHNA and CDR2 is YNFKEQ. This CDR3 reads CASSQVAGVLVEQYF. CDR3 nucleotides: TGTGCCAGCAGCCAAGTAGCGGGGGTGCTCGTCGAGCAGTACTTC.

The gene calls are TRBV19 and TRBJ2-1, with a weak D call TRBD1 (5 bases). The CDR3 sequence is 14 residues long. The V gene's germline CDR1 is LNHDA and CDR2 SQIVND (reference sequence). The germline V and J ends were trimmed by 4 bases and 3 bases, with 10 bases remaining between them. This CDR3 reads CASSKGFVYNEQFF. The CDR3 DNA reads TGTGCCAGTAGTAAGGGGTTTGTCTACAATGAGCAGTTCTTC.

The V gene is TRBV9, the J gene TRBJ1-1; D may be TRBD1 (6 bases). The CDR3 consists of 13 residues. V was shortened by 3 bases and J by 8 bases, with 14 bases between the two germline ends. Germline lookup yields CDR1 SGDLS and CDR2 YYNGEE. In DNA, the CDR3 is TGTGCCAGCAGCGCCCGTCCCGGGACAGAAGCTTTCTTT. Amino acid sequence: CASSARPGTEAFF. Complete variable domain (other parts from reference TRBV9 and TRBJ1-1): DSGVTQTPKHLITATGQRVTLRCSPRSGDLSVYWYQQSLDQGLQFLIQYYNGEERAKGNILERFSAQQFPDLHSELNLSSLELGDSALYFCASSARPGTEAFFGQGTRLTVV.

This chain uses TRBV28 with TRBJ1-5; no clear D. Between the trimmed V and J ends, which lost 3 bases and 3 bases, there was a span of 6 bases. The germline V gene encodes CDR1 MDHEN and CDR2 SYDVKM. This CDR3 is 13 amino acids long. The CDR3 nucleotides read TGTGCCAGCAGTTTGGTACTCAATCAGCCCCAGCATTTT. Its translation: CASSLVLNQPQHF.